The 17 T cell receptor beta chains listed next were all sequenced from one sample in a study of Ad26.COV2.S vaccination and SARS-CoV-2 variants. TCRdb's copy holds only in-frame clones and misses some; the assay was immunoSEQ multiplex PCR. The sample shows around 450,000 clones, approximately 89% of them seen only once. Regarding treatment: 19 received Ad26.COV2.S at low or high dose, single or two shots; five or six received placebo; per-sample allocation not given. Each sample was drawn 63 days after the first injection (of vaccine or placebo). This sample comprised peripheral blood, obtained in a trial of Ad26.COV2.S vaccine versus placebo. All receptors derive from a person between 18 and 60 years old who received the Ad26.COV2.S COVID-19 vaccine or a placebo.

The gene calls are TRBV25-1 and TRBJ2-2; 10 bases fit TRBD1. Per germline, CDR1 MGHDK and CDR2 SYGVNS. Trimming cost V 6 bases and J 4 bases; bases outside gene matches: 2. The CDR3 is 14 amino acids. This CDR3 reads CASRGQGSTGELFF. For the CDR3, the DNA is TGTGCCAGCAGGGGACAGGGGTCCACCGGGGAGCTGTTTTTT. Complete variable domain (other parts from reference TRBV25-1 and TRBJ2-2): EADIYQTPRYLVIGTGKKITLECSQTMGHDKMYWYQQDPGMELHLIHYSYGVNSTEKGDLSSESTVSRIRTEHFPLTLESARPSHTSQYLCASRGQGSTGELFFGEGSRLTVL.

V usage is TRBV5-1 and J usage is TRBJ2-1, with TRBD2 matching over 7 bases. This CDR3 is 17 amino acids long. Unmatched junction bases numbered 12, after V lost 2 bases and J lost 4 bases. Germline V gene sequence: CDR1 SGHRS, CDR2 YFSETQ. CDR3: CASSLQSLSSGYNEQFF. DNA for the CDR3: TGCGCCAGCAGCTTACAATCTTTGTCTAGCGGATACAATGAGCAGTTCTTC.

This clone showed up just once. The chain uses TRBV28 and TRBJ2-7; D is unclear. The CDR3 spans 13 residues. Trimming removed 2 bases from V and 1 base from J, with 6 bases in between. CDR1 is MDHEN and CDR2 is SYDVKM in the germline V gene. CDR3 sequence: CASSLHSSYEQYF. The CDR3 DNA sequence: TGTGCCAGCAGTTTACACAGTTCCTACGAGCAGTACTTC.

CDR3 residues: CASSAEPPDRPGAIYF. The CDR3 nucleotides read TGTGCCAGCAGCGCCGAACCACCGGACAGGCCTGGCGCCATATATTTT. The chain couples TRBV9 to TRBJ1-3, with 7 bases identical to TRBD1. V shed 3 bases and J 11 bases; nucleotides not matched to a gene: 17. Per the germline V gene, CDR1 is SGDLS and CDR2 is YYNGEE. The CDR3 runs to 16 residues.

DNA for the CDR3: TGTGCCAGCAGCTTAGTGTCCACTCCCACCGGGGAGCTGTTTTTT. This codes for CASSLVSTPTGELFF. The chain has TRBV7-2 and TRBJ2-2, with D uncertain. The V end lost 1 base, the J end lost 4 bases, and 10 bases lay between the germline ends. Germline V CDR1 and CDR2: SGHTA, FQGNSA. This CDR3 has 15 amino acids.

To note about this clone: The same CDR3 can be traced to other DNA sequences in this sample. This chain joins TRBV5-1 and TRBJ2-5; D remains unclear. Trimming removed 0 bases at V and 2 bases at J, with 5 bases between. The CDR3 is 13 residues long. CDR1 and CDR2 from the germline V gene are SGHRS and YFSETQ. CDR3 in DNA: TGCGCCAGCAGCTTGGTAGGGCAAGAGACCCAGTACTTC. It is translated as CASSLVGQETQYF. The variable domain in full, completed from reference TRBV5-1 and TRBJ2-5, reads KAGVTQTPRYLIKTRGQQVTLSCSPISGHRSVSWYQQTPGQGLQFLFEYFSETQRNKGNFPGRFSGRQFSNSRSEMNVSTLELGDSALYLCASSLVGQETQYFGPGTRLLVL.

The V call is TRBV5-5, the J call TRBJ2-7; 8 bases align to TRBD1. The CDR3 extends over 17 amino acids. Germline V gene data show CDR1 as SGHKS and CDR2 as YYEKEE (reference sequence). Germline trimming cut 4 bases from V and 2 bases from J; bases unmatched to any gene: 14. The CDR3, as DNA: TGTGCCAGCAGCCGAACAGCCGGACAGGGCCTAACCTACGAGCAGTACTTC. It is translated as CASSRTAGQGLTYEQYF.

The chain is built from TRBV6-2 or TRBV6-3 and TRBJ2-1, with no clear D. Deletions cut 2 bases from V and 4 bases from J, with 6 bases between. The CDR3 has 13 residues. Germline loops: CDR1 MNHEY, CDR2 SVGEGT. This CDR3 reads CASSYRPYNEQFF. The CDR3 nucleotides read TGTGCCAGCAGTTACCGGCCTTACAATGAGCAGTTCTTC.

The V call is TRBV9, the J call TRBJ2-7; 8 bases line up with TRBD1. Looked up from germline, CDR1 is SGDLS and CDR2 is YYNGEE. The V and J ends lost 0 bases and 6 bases, in that order; junction bases with no gene match: 5. The CDR3 is 14 residues long. CDR3 nucleotide sequence: TGTGCCAGCAGCGTAGGCACAGGGGGTCGCGAGCAGTACTTC. The encoded protein is CASSVGTGGREQYF.

The chain uses TRBV11-3 and TRBJ1-2; no clear D. Trimming removed 2 bases from V and 6 bases from J, with 7 bases in between. In germline, CDR1 is SGHNT, CDR2 YENEEA. The CDR3 consists of 12 residues. CDR3 DNA sequence: TGTGCCAGCAGCTTATCGGGAAATGGCTACACCTTC. Protein sequence: CASSLSGNGYTF.

The J gene is TRBJ2-1, the V gene TRBV11-3; TRBD2 agrees at 8 bases. The CDR3 totals 16 residues. The V gene's germline CDR1 is SGHNT and CDR2 YENEEA. Germline trimming cut 4 bases from V and 2 bases from J; bases unmatched to any gene: 7. CDR3 in amino acids: CASSSKREPPYNEQFF. The CDR3 DNA follows: TGTGCCAGCAGCTCTAAGCGGGAGCCCCCCTACAATGAGCAGTTCTTC.

A word on this clone: Other DNA sequences within the sample encode an identical CDR3. This rearrangement joins TRBV5-1 to TRBJ2-2, with a tentative D call TRBD1 (6 bases). The CDR3 contains 15 residues. From germline, CDR1 is SGHRS and CDR2 YFSETQ. V lost 0 bases to trimming and J lost 0 bases, with 6 bases between them. The CDR3 DNA reads TGCGCCAGCAGCTTGGGGACAGCGAACACCGGGGAGCTGTTTTTT. This encodes CASSLGTANTGELFF.

CDR3 in amino acids: CASSQEVLTRSGYTF. CDR3 bases: TGCGCCAGCAGCCAAGAAGTCTTGACACGAAGCGGCTACACCTTC. The chain uses TRBV4-3 and TRBJ1-2; D is undetermined. Germline CDR1 LGHNA, CDR2 YSLEER. V was shortened by 0 bases and J by 8 bases, with 16 bases between the two germline ends. The CDR3 totals 15 residues.

V is TRBV28 and J is TRBJ1-1, with unresolved D. V shed 5 bases and J shed 2 bases, with 6 bases lying between them. Per the germline V gene, CDR1 is MDHEN and CDR2 is SYDVKM. The CDR3 spans 12 residues. This CDR3 is CASSLINTEAFF. In nucleotides, the CDR3 is TGTGCCAGCAGTCTAATAAACACTGAAGCTTTCTTT.

This clone was counted a single time. The V gene is TRBV21-1, the J gene TRBJ2-3; TRBD2 was called by the table and not checked on the DNA. TRBV21-1 counts as a pseudogene. The CDR3 sequence is 24 residues long. CDR3 region: CASSKETKPVAGGHLFTCTDTQYF. The CDR3 DNA is TGTGCCAGCAGCAAAGAAACCAAGCCCGTAGCGGGAGGACACTTATTTACGTGCACAGATACGCAGTATTTT.

The rearrangement uses TRBV7-3 and TRBJ1-1; no definite D call. The V end lost 6 bases, the J end lost 1 base, and 9 bases lay between the germline ends. Germline CDR1 is SGHTA and CDR2 is FQGTGA. The CDR3 is 13 amino acids. Here the CDR3 reads CASSPWGNTEAFF. CDR3 bases: TGTGCCAGCAGTCCGTGGGGGAACACTGAAGCTTTCTTT.

The V call is TRBV5-1, the J call TRBJ2-1; D is unclear. The CDR3 length is 13 residues. In germline, CDR1 is SGHRS, CDR2 YFSETQ. The ends were cut back, 0 bases at V and 6 bases at J, with 7 bases in the middle. The CDR3 DNA is TGCGCCAGCAGCTTGGAACGGGTCAATGAGCAGTTCTTC. This encodes CASSLERVNEQFF.